The 31 T cell receptor beta chains below come from one sample, sequenced in a study of T cells after yellow fever vaccination. TCRdb analysed the 5' RACE reads with MiXCR anew, one entry per CDR3 protein. The data contain about 120,000 distinct CDR3 sequences, about 8.8% of them singletons. The input for sequencing was CD8+ T cells sorted from PBMCs, taken on the day of the yellow fever booster vaccination. The receptors originated from a man between 18 and 35 years old who received the YFV17D yellow fever vaccine.

This clonotype was counted a few times. The chain employs TRBV7-2 and TRBJ2-7; D is ambiguous. Between the trimmed V and J ends, which lost 1 base and 6 bases, there was a span of 16 bases. The CDR3 is 15 residues long. Germline-derived CDR1 and CDR2 are SGHTA and FQGNSA. The CDR3 is CASSLGPILGPEQYF. The DNA of the CDR3 is TGTGCCAGCAGCTTAGGTCCCATTTTGGGCCCCGAGCAGTACTTC.

The chain combines TRBV5-1 with TRBJ2-5; possible D gene TRBD1, 5 bases. V dropped 0 bases and J dropped 5 bases, with 14 bases sitting between them. CDR1 is SGHRS, CDR2 YFSETQ, per germline. CDR3 length: 15 residues. The CDR3 DNA is TGCGCCAGCAGCTTGGAAAGGGGCTTAGGGGAGACCCAGTACTTC. Its translation: CASSLERGLGETQYF. Full variable domain (remainder filled in from reference TRBV5-1 and TRBJ2-5): KAGVTQTPRYLIKTRGQQVTLSCSPISGHRSVSWYQQTPGQGLQFLFEYFSETQRNKGNFPGRFSGRQFSNSRSEMNVSTLELGDSALYLCASSLERGLGETQYFGPGTRLLVL.

This clonotype was observed a few times. The chain couples TRBV4-3 to TRBJ1-1, with 8 bases matching TRBD1. The ends lost 3 bases at V and 3 bases at J; junction bases unmatched: 3. Germline loops: CDR1 LGHNA, CDR2 YSLEER. This CDR3 comprises 14 residues. The DNA for the CDR3 is TGCGCCAGCAGCCATTTCAGGGGGCACACTGAAGCTTTCTTT. This gives the protein CASSHFRGHTEAFF.

The CDR3 protein is CASSLGLAGAGGGELFF. CDR3 sequence (DNA): TGTGCCAGCAGCCTGGGACTAGCGGGGGCCGGTGGCGGGGAGCTGTTTTTT. The genes are TRBV11-1 and TRBJ2-2; 14 positions agree with TRBD2. Germline values: CDR1 SGHAT, CDR2 FQDESV (reference sequence). The CDR3 is 17 amino acids. Trimming at V came to 5 bases and at J to 7 bases, leaving 9 bases not matched to a gene.

The gene calls are TRBV25-1 and TRBJ2-1, with a tentative D call TRBD1 (6 bases). Trimming removed 1 base from V and 9 bases from J, with 13 bases in between. Germline CDR1 reads MGHDK; CDR2 reads SYGVNS. CDR3 length: 14 amino acids. The CDR3 loop is CASSEFAGVSEQFF. CDR3 nucleotides: TGTGCCAGCAGTGAATTCGCAGGGGTCTCTGAGCAGTTCTTC.

V is TRBV6-5 and J is TRBJ1-1; 10 bases map to TRBD1. V shed 2 bases and J 5 bases; nucleotides not matched to a gene: 5. CDR1 and CDR2 (germline): MNHEY, SVGAGI. The CDR3 runs to 15 residues. The chain's CDR3 is CASSYRTGGSTEAFF. Written as DNA, the CDR3 is TGTGCCAGCAGTTACCGGACAGGGGGTAGTACTGAAGCTTTCTTT.

This rearrangement joins TRBV10-2 to TRBJ2-7; TRBD1 might be the D (6 bases). This CDR3 spans 18 amino acids. V lost 1 base, J lost 2 bases, and 21 bases lay in between. CDR1 WSHSY and CDR2 SAAADI come from the germline V gene. CDR3 in amino acids: CASSEFPNRDKRPYEQYF. The CDR3 bases are TGCGCCAGCAGTGAGTTCCCAAACCGGGACAAGAGACCCTACGAGCAGTACTTC.

The CDR3 sequence: CASSLTAQSYTGELFF. The DNA of the CDR3 is TGTGCCAGCAGTTTGACAGCGCAATCATACACCGGGGAGCTGTTTTTT. This chain connects TRBV6-6 to TRBJ2-2, with D possibly being TRBD1 (5 bases). V lost 4 bases and J lost 3, with 15 bases in between. The CDR3 totals 16 residues. Germline V gene sequence: CDR1 MNHNY, CDR2 SVGAGI (reference sequence).

The chain couples TRBV4-3 to TRBJ1-4; the D is unclear. Germline V lookup: CDR1 LGHNA, CDR2 YSLEER. V lost 0 bases and J 2 bases, leaving 25 bases between the germline ends. The CDR3 is made up of 21 amino acids. The chain's CDR3 is CASSQDEMLGGSGHTNEKLFF. DNA of the CDR3: TGCGCCAGCAGCCAAGACGAGATGCTTGGAGGATCGGGTCACACTAATGAAAAACTGTTTTTT.

This chain connects TRBV29-1 to TRBJ2-3, with 8 positions matching TRBD1. The CDR3 is 14 residues long. Germline lookup yields CDR1 SQVTM and CDR2 ANQGSEA. V shed 7 bases and J 4 bases; nucleotides not matched to a gene: 10. CDR3 protein: CSATPTGEADTQYF. CDR3 nucleotide sequence: TGCAGCGCTACTCCGACAGGGGAAGCAGATACGCAGTATTTT.

The genes are TRBV27 and TRBJ2-4; D is ambiguous. CDR3 length equals 15 residues. Germline CDR1 MNHEY, CDR2 SMNVEV (reference sequence). V was trimmed by 6 bases and J by 3 bases, leaving 15 bases between them. The CDR3 region has the DNA TGTGCCAGCAGCTCCCAGCAATGGGGCAAAAACATTCAGTACTTC. It specifies CASSSQQWGKNIQYF.

This clonotype turned up a few times. The chain combines TRBV14 with TRBJ1-1, with D tentatively TRBD1 (6 bases). CDR3 length: 14 residues. Germline V gives CDR1 SGHDN, CDR2 FVKESK. The V gene lost 4 bases and the J gene lost 1 base, with 10 bases spanning the gap. CDR3 DNA sequence: TGTGCCAGCAGCCCCACAGGGTGGAACACTGAAGCTTTCTTT. Its translation: CASSPTGWNTEAFF.

This clonotype was detected many times. The V call is TRBV7-6, the J call TRBJ1-6, with TRBD1 matching over 11 bases. Germline CDR1 reads SGHVS; CDR2 reads FNYEAQ. The CDR3 is 15 residues long. The V segment lost 1 base and the J segment 9 bases; nucleotides outside the gene matches: 2. CDR3 in amino acids: CASSLGGTGGSPLHF. The CDR3 DNA reads as TGTGCCAGCAGCTTAGGAGGGACAGGGGGTTCACCCCTCCACTTT.

This clonotype has ten or more counts. The chain recombines TRBV10-3 with TRBJ2-3; no reliable D call. The CDR3 runs 11 residues. Germline V gene sequence: CDR1 ENHRY, CDR2 SYGVKD. V lost 6 bases, J lost 3 bases, and 4 bases lay in between. The CDR3 DNA reads TGTGCCATCAGGTGGACAGATACGCAGTATTTT. Protein: CAIRWTDTQYF.

This chain links TRBV20-1 with TRBJ2-3, with TRBD2 as a possible D gene (6 bases). Trimming stripped 0 bases from V and 7 bases from J, with 8 bases between. CDR3 length: 12 residues. Per germline, CDR1 DFQATT and CDR2 SNEGSKA (reference sequence). DNA of the CDR3: TGCAGTGCTAGAGAAGGGAGGTATACGCAGTATTTT. Residues: CSAREGRYTQYF.

This clonotype was found a few times. This rearrangement joins TRBV14 to TRBJ2-1; D gene ambiguous. Trimming left V 4 bases short and J 7 bases short, with 8 bases between. The CDR3 length is 12 residues. Germline V CDR1 and CDR2: SGHDN, FVKESK. The CDR3 DNA reads TGTGCCAGCAGCCCGATACTGAATGAGCAGTTCTTC. Translation: CASSPILNEQFF.

In this sample, this clonotype turned up a few times. The V and J genes are TRBV14 and TRBJ2-7, with D uncertain. V lost 6 bases, J lost 2 bases, and 14 bases lay in between. This CDR3 is 14 amino acids long. CDR1 and CDR2 from the germline V gene are SGHDN and FVKESK. The CDR3 is CASRGSGFAYEQYF. Here the CDR3 DNA reads TGTGCCAGCAGGGGGTCCGGGTTTGCCTACGAGCAGTACTTC. Filled out from reference TRBV14 and TRBJ2-7, the complete variable domain reads EAGVTQFPSHSVIEKGQTVTLRCDPISGHDNLYWYRRVMGKEIKFLLHFVKESKQDESGMPNNRFLAERTGGTYSTLKVQPAELEDSGVYFCASRGSGFAYEQYFGPGTRLTVT.

This clonotype was seen a few times. The rearrangement joins TRBV12-3 or TRBV12-4 to TRBJ1-2; 9 bases fit TRBD1. CDR3 size: 15 residues. V trimming: 1 base; J trimming: 7 bases; junction bases outside the gene matches: 7. CDR3 bases: TGTGCCAGCAGTTTAGACAGGGGGCTAAGTCGTGGCTACACCTTC. It encodes CASSLDRGLSRGYTF.

This clonotype was observed many times. The rearrangement links TRBV4-3 to TRBJ2-1, with D perhaps TRBD2 (5 bases). V lost 5 bases to trimming and J lost 7 bases, with 12 bases between them. This CDR3 is 13 amino acids long. Germline V gene sequence: CDR1 LGHNA, CDR2 YSLEER. The CDR3 DNA is TGCGCCAGCAGCTTTCGGGGAAGTAATGAGCAGTTCTTC. This gives the protein CASSFRGSNEQFF.

The V call is TRBV7-9, the J call TRBJ2-7; perhaps TRBD2 as D (5 bases). The CDR3 covers 13 residues. Trimming took off 2 bases at V and 6 bases at J, with 11 bases between the two ends. The germline CDR1 and CDR2 sequences are SEHNR and FQNEAQ (reference sequence). The CDR3 region is CASSLSLGGEQYV. CDR3 DNA sequence: TGTGCCAGCAGCTTAAGTCTTGGAGGCGAGCAGTACGTC.

This clonotype was observed a few times. The gene calls are TRBV7-9 and TRBJ1-4; no clear D. Germline-derived CDR1 and CDR2 are SEHNR and FQNEAQ (reference sequence). This CDR3 is built from 19 residues. Trimming stripped 0 bases from V and 0 bases from J, with 17 bases between. The CDR3 sequence: CASSLALSQSRTTNEKLFF. The CDR3 DNA reads as TGTGCCAGCAGCTTAGCCCTCAGCCAGTCCAGGACAACTAATGAAAAACTGTTTTTT.

The V call is TRBV7-8, the J call TRBJ2-7, with a weak D call TRBD1 (5 bases). The CDR3 contains 16 residues. The germline V and J ends were trimmed by 4 bases and 3 bases, with 19 bases remaining between them. Germline CDR1 and CDR2: SGHVS and FQNEAQ. In nucleotides, the CDR3 is TGTGCCAGCAGCTCCTGGACATCGGGCAAACACTACGAGCAGTACTTC. Residues: CASSSWTSGKHYEQYF.

The V call is TRBV7-9, the J call TRBJ2-2; D perhaps matches TRBD1 (6 bases). There are 16 residues in the CDR3. Deletions cut 5 bases from V and 1 base from J, with 14 bases between. CDR1 and CDR2 from the germline V gene are SEHNR and FQNEAQ (reference sequence). CDR3 loop: CASSHELTGNTGELFF. The CDR3 region has the DNA TGTGCCAGCAGCCACGAACTGACAGGGAACACCGGGGAGCTGTTTTTT.

This clonotype was detected only a few times. V is TRBV4-2 and J is TRBJ2-5; weak D call: TRBD2 (5 bases). V was clipped by 0 bases and J by 1 base, with 12 bases between them. The CDR3 loop spans 16 amino acids. Looked up from germline, CDR1 is LGHNA and CDR2 is YNFKEQ. CDR3 sequence reads: CASSQEFLARQETQYF. CDR3 nucleotide sequence: TGTGCCAGCAGCCAAGAGTTCCTAGCCCGCCAAGAGACCCAGTACTTC.

The J gene is TRBJ2-5, the V gene TRBV7-9, with 10 bases lining up with TRBD2. V lost 2 bases and J lost 5; bases outside the gene matches: 8. Germline V gene lookup returns CDR1 SEHNR and CDR2 FQNEAQ (reference sequence). The CDR3 spans 16 residues. CDR3 residues: CASSLPPSGGGETQYF. CDR3 nucleotides: TGTGCCAGCAGCTTACCACCTAGCGGGGGCGGGGAGACCCAGTACTTC. The full variable domain, with the rest looked up from reference TRBV7-9 and TRBJ2-5, is DTGVSQNPRHKITKRGQNVTFRCDPISEHNRLYWYRQTLGQGPEFLTYFQNEAQLEKSRLLSDRFSAERPKGSFSTLEIQRTEQGDSAMYLCASSLPPSGGGETQYFGPGTRLLVL.

J is TRBJ2-7 and V is TRBV12-3 or TRBV12-4, with D perhaps given as TRBD1 or TRBD2 (5 bases each). The CDR3 has 13 amino acids. Trimming took 5 bases from V and 2 from J, leaving 10 bases between them. CDR3 residues: CASSPGTPYEQYF. The CDR3, as DNA: TGTGCCAGCAGTCCCGGGACCCCCTACGAGCAGTACTTC.

This clonotype was counted ten times or more. The chain employs TRBV5-6 and TRBJ2-7; D might be TRBD2 (5 bases). Trimming cost V 5 bases and J 2 bases, with 5 bases left between them. The CDR3 is made up of 11 amino acids. Germline V lookup: CDR1 SGHDT, CDR2 YYEEEE. CDR3 sequence: CASRGAYEQYV. In nucleotides, the CDR3 is TGTGCCAGCAGGGGAGCCTACGAGCAGTACGTC.

This clonotype was counted between two and nine times. The rearrangement uses TRBV3-1 and TRBJ2-1; no clear D. From germline, CDR1 is LGHDT and CDR2 YNNKEL (reference sequence). This CDR3 has 14 residues. Trimming pared 1 base from V and 6 bases from J, leaving 10 bases between. As DNA, the CDR3 is TGTGCCAGCAGCCAAGTAACGCAGATCAATGAGCAGTTCTTC. Translated: CASSQVTQINEQFF.

This clonotype was observed at least ten times. The rearrangement joins TRBV20-1 to TRBJ2-1; TRBD2 might be the D (7 bases). CDR1 and CDR2 from the germline V gene are DFQATT and SNEGSKA (reference sequence). The CDR3 is 16 amino acids. V was clipped by 0 bases and J by 3 bases, with 15 bases between them. The DNA of the CDR3 is TGCAGTGCTAGAGATCCCGCGGGGGCGGTCTACAATGAGCAGTTCTTC. Translating gives CSARDPAGAVYNEQFF.

The table lists this clonotype with a few counts. The chain combines TRBV7-9 with TRBJ2-3; the D gene is possibly TRBD1 (6 bases). The V gene's germline CDR1 is SEHNR and CDR2 FQNEAQ (reference sequence). The CDR3 has 13 residues. Deletions cut 5 bases from V and 3 bases from J, with 9 bases between. CDR3 loop: CASSRTVTDTQYF. CDR3 bases: TGTGCCAGCAGCCGGACAGTGACAGATACGCAGTATTTT. Filled out from reference TRBV7-9 and TRBJ2-3, the complete variable domain reads DTGVSQNPRHKITKRGQNVTFRCDPISEHNRLYWYRQTLGQGPEFLTYFQNEAQLEKSRLLSDRFSAERPKGSFSTLEIQRTEQGDSAMYLCASSRTVTDTQYFGPGTRLTVL.

This clonotype turned up a few times. The chain joins TRBV10-1 to TRBJ2-3; 14 nucleotides agree with TRBD2. The ends lost 0 bases at V and 2 bases at J; junction bases unmatched: 4. The CDR3 covers 18 residues. CDR1 WNHNN and CDR2 SYGVQD come from the germline V gene (reference sequence). The CDR3 sequence: CASSESGTSGGITDTQYF. CDR3 DNA sequence: TGCGCCAGCAGTGAGTCCGGGACTAGCGGGGGAATCACAGATACGCAGTATTTT.